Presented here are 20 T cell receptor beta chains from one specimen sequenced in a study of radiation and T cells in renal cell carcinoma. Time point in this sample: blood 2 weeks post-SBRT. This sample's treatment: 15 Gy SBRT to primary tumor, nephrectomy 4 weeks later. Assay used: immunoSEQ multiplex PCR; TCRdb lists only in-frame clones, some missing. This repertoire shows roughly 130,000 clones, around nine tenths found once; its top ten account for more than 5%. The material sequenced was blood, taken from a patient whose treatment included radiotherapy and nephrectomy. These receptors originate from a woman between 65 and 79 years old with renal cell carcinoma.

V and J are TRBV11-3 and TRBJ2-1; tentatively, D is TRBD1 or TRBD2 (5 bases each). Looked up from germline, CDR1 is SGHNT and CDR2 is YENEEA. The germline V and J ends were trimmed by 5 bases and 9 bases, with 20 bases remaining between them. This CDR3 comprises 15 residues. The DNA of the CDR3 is TGTGCCAGCAGCACAATGGGACGGGATATTGGTGAGCAGTTCTTC. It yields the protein CASSTMGRDIGEQFF.

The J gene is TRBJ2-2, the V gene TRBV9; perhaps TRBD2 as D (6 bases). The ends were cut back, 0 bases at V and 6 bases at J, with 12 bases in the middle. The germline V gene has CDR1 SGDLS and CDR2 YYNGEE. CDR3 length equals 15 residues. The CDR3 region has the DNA TGTGCCAGCAGCGTAGAAAGCGGGTCCCCCGGGGAGCTGTTTTTT. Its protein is CASSVESGSPGELFF.

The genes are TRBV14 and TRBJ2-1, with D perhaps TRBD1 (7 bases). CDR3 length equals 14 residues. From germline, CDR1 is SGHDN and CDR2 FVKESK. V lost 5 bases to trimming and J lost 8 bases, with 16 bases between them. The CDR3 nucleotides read TGTGCCAGCAGCGATATGACAGGGACTGATGAGCAGTTCTTC. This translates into CASSDMTGTDEQFF.

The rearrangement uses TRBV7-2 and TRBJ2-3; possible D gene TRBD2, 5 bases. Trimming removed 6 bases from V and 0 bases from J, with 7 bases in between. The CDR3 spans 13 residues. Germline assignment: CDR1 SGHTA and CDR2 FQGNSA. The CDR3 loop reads CASRSGSTDTQYF. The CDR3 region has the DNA TGTGCCAGCAGATCGGGGAGCACAGATACGCAGTATTTT.

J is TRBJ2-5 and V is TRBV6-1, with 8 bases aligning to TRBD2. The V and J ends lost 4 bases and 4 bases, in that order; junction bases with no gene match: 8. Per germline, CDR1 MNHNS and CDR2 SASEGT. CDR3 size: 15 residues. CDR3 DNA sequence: TGTGCCAGCAGTGGGCAGGCGGGGGGTATAGAGACCCAGTACTTC. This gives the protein CASSGQAGGIETQYF.

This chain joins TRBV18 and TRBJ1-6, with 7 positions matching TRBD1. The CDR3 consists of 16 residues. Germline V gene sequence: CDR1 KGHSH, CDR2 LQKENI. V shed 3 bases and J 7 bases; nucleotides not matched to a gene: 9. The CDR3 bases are TGTGCCAGCTCACCCTTCGCGACAGGGATGAATTCACCCCTCCACTTT. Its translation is CASSPFATGMNSPLHF.

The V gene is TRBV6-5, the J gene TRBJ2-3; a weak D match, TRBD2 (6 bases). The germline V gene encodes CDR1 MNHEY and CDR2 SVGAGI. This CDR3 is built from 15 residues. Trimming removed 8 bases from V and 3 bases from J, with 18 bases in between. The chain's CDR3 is CASGGGSSATDTQYF. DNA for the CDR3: TGTGCCAGCGGGGGTGGGTCTAGCGCTACAGATACGCAGTATTTT.

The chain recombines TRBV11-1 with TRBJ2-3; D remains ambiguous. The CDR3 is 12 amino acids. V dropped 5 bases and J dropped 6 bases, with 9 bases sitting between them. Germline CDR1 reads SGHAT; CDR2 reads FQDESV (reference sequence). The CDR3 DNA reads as TGTGCCAGCAGCCCGTCCGGGGATACGCAGTATTTT. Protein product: CASSPSGDTQYF.

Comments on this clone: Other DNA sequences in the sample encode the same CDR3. For the CDR3, the DNA is TGTGCCAGTTCCGACACGTTGAACACTGAAGCTTTCTTT. It translates to CASSDTLNTEAFF. V is TRBV19 and J is TRBJ1-1; D is ambiguous. CDR3 length equals 13 residues. V was clipped by 8 bases and J by 0 bases, with 10 bases between them. Germline loops: CDR1 LNHDA, CDR2 SQIVND (reference sequence).

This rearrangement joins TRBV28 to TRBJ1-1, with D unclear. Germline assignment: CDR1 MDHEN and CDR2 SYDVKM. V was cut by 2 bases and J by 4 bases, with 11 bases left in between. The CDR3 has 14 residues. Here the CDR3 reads CASSLHGLGTEAFF. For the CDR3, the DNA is TGTGCCAGCAGTTTACATGGGCTTGGCACTGAAGCTTTCTTT.

CDR3: CASSFWGGNTGELFF. Written as DNA, the CDR3 is TGTGCCAGCAGCTTCTGGGGGGGCAACACCGGGGAGCTGTTTTTT. The rearrangement links TRBV7-2 to TRBJ2-2; the D gene is possibly TRBD2 (7 bases). Germline CDR1 and CDR2: SGHTA and FQGNSA. Trimming pared 3 bases from V and 2 bases from J, leaving 10 bases between. The CDR3 runs 15 residues.

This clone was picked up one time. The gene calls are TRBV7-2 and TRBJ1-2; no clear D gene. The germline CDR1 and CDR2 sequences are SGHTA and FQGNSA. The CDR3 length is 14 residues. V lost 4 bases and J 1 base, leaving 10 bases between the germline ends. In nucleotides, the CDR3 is TGTGCCAGCAGCTCAACCCGTGGTAACTATGGCTACACCTTC. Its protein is CASSSTRGNYGYTF.

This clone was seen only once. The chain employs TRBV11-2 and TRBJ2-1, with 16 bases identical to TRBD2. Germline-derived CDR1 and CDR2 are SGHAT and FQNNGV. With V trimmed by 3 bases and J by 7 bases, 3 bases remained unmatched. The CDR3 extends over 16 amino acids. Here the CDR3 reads CASSLGLAGGQNEQFF. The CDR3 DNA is TGTGCCAGCAGCTTGGGACTAGCGGGGGGGCAGAATGAGCAGTTCTTC.

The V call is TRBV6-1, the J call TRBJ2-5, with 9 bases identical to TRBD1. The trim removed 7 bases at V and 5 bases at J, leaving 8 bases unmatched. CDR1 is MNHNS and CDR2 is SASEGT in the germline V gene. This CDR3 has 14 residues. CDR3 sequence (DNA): TGTGCCAGCACTTGGGACAGGGCGACGGAGACCCAGTACTTC. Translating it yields CASTWDRATETQYF.

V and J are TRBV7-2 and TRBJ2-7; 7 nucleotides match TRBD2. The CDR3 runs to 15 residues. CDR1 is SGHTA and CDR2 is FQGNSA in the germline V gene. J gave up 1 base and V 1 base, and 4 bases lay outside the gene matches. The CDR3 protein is CASSLDSGGSYEQYF. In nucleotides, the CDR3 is TGTGCCAGCAGCTTAGATTCCGGGGGGTCCTACGAGCAGTACTTC.

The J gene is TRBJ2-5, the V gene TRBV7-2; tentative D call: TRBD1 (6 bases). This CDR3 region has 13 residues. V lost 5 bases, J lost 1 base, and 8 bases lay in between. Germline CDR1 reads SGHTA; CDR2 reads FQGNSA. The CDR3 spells CASSQDSQETQYF. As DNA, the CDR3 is TGTGCCAGCAGCCAGGACAGCCAAGAGACCCAGTACTTC.

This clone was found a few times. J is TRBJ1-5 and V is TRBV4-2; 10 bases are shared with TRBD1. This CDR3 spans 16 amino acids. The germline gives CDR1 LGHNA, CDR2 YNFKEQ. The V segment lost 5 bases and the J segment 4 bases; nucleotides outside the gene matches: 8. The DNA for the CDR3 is TGTGCCAGCAGCTCCCTACCGGGACAGGGGAATCAGCCCCAGCATTTT. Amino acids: CASSSLPGQGNQPQHF.

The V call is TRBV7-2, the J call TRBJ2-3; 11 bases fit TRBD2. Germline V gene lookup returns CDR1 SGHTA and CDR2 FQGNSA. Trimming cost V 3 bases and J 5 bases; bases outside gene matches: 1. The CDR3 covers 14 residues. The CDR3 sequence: CASSFSGGEDTQYF. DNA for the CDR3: TGTGCCAGCAGCTTTAGCGGGGGGGAAGATACGCAGTATTTT.

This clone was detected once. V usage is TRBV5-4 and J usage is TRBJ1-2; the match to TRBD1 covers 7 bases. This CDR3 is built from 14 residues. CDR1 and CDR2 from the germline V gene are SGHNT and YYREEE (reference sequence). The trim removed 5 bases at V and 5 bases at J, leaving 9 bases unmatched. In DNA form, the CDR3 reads TGTGCCAGCAGGGCTGACAGGGTAGATTATGGCTACACCTTC. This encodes CASRADRVDYGYTF.

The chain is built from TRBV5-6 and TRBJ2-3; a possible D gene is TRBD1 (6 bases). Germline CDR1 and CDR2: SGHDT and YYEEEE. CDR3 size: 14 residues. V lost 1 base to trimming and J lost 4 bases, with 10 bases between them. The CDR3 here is CASSLPRGPDTQYF. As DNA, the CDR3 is TGTGCCAGCAGCTTGCCCAGGGGACCAGATACGCAGTATTTT. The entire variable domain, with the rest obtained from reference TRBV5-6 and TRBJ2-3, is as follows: DAGVTQSPTHLIKTRGQQVTLRCSPKSGHDTVSWYQQALGQGPQFIFQYYEEEERQRGNFPDRFSGHQFPNYSSELNVNALLLGDSALYLCASSLPRGPDTQYFGPGTRLTVL.